The present T cell receptor beta chain was sequenced within a study of cytomegalovirus exposure and HLA in healthy donors. The study, taken as a whole, reports: A previous analysis found most TCR beta V segments productive roughly 90% or roughly 30% of the time. TCR beta chains numbering more than 150 were designated cytomegalovirus-associated.

About this clone itself: The antigen is not known.

PCR involved 60 Vbeta and 13 Jbeta primers. Some clones are missing from TCRdb's copy, which holds only in-frame ones; the method was immunoSEQ multiplex PCR. The sample gives 150,000 to 200,000 clones, 65% to 85% of which show up once; approximately 1.8% is in the top ten. All donors participated as healthy donors of bone marrow. Nominally healthy donors provided the samples, though records likely missed some immune exposures. Sequenced material: PBMCs. The sequence was obtained from a man younger than 30 in good health and CMV-seronegative.

CDR3 nucleotides: TGTGCCAGCAGGAGGACAGAGAATGAGCAGTTCTTC. Translation gives CASRRTENEQFF. The V call is TRBV2, the J call TRBJ2-1, with D maybe TRBD1 (6 bases). Germline-derived CDR1 and CDR2 are SNHLY and FYNNEI. The CDR3 is 12 residues long. V shed 6 bases and J shed 7 bases, with 10 bases lying between them.